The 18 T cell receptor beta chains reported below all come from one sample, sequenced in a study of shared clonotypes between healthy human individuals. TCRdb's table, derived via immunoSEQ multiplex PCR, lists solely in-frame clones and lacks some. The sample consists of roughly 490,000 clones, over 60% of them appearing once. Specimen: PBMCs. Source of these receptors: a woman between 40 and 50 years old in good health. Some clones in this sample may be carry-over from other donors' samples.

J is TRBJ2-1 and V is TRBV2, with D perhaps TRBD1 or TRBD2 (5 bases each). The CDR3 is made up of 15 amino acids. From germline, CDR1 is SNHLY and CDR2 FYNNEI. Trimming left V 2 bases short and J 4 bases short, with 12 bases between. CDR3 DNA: TGTGCCAGCAGTGAATGGAAGAGGGGATACAATGAGCAGTTCTTC. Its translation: CASSEWKRGYNEQFF.

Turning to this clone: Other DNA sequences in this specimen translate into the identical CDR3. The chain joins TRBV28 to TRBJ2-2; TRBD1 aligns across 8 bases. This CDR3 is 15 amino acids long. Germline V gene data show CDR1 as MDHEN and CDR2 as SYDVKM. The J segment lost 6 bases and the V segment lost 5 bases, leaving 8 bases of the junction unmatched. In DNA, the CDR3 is TGTGCCAGCAGTCGCGGGACAGGAGGTGCCGGGGAGCTGTTTTTT. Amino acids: CASSRGTGGAGELFF.

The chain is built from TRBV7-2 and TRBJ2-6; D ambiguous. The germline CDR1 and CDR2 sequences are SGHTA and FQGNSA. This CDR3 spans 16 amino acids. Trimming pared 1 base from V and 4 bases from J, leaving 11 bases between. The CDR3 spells CASSLVGSTGANVLTF. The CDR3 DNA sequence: TGTGCCAGCAGCTTAGTCGGTTCGACGGGGGCCAACGTCCTGACTTTC.

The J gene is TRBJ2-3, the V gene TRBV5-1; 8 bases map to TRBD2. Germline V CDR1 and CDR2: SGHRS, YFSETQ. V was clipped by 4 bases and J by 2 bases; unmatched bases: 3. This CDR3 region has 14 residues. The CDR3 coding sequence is TGCGCCAGCAGCCCGGGAGGGCCCACAGATACGCAGTATTTT. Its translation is CASSPGGPTDTQYF.

The CDR3 loop reads CASSRGQGSGEKLFF. CDR3 nucleotides: TGCGCCAGCAGCCGAGGACAGGGGTCTGGGGAAAAACTGTTTTTT. This rearrangement joins TRBV5-1 to TRBJ1-4; 9 positions agree with TRBD1. CDR1 is SGHRS and CDR2 is YFSETQ in the germline V gene. V lost 4 bases and J lost 8; bases outside the gene matches: 9. The CDR3 has 15 amino acids.

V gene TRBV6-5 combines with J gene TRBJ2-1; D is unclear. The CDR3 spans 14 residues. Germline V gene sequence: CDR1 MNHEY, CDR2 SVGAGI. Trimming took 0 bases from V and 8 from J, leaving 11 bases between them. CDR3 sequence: CASSYSRLSYEQFF. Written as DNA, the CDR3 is TGTGCCAGCAGTTACTCCCGACTTTCCTATGAGCAGTTCTTC.

The CDR3 DNA sequence: TGTGCCAGCAGGGCGGCAGGGGGAGGTGAGACCCAGTACTTC. Amino acids: CASRAAGGGETQYF. The V call is TRBV5-6, the J call TRBJ2-5; D may be TRBD1 (7 bases). With 5 bases removed from V and 5 bases from J, the gap between germline ends came to 16 bases. Per the germline V gene, CDR1 is SGHDT and CDR2 is YYEEEE. CDR3 length: 14 amino acids.

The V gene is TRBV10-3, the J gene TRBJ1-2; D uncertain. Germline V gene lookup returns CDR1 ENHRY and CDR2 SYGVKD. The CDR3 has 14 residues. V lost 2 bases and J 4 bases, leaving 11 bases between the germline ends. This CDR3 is CAISERQEGYGYTF. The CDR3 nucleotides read TGTGCCATCAGTGAGCGGCAAGAAGGCTATGGCTACACCTTC.

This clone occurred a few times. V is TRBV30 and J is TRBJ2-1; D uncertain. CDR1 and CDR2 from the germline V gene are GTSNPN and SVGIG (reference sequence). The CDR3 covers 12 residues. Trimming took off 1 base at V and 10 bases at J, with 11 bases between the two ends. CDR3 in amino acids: CAWSDWGEEQFF. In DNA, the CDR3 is TGTGCCTGGAGTGACTGGGGTGAAGAGCAGTTCTTC.

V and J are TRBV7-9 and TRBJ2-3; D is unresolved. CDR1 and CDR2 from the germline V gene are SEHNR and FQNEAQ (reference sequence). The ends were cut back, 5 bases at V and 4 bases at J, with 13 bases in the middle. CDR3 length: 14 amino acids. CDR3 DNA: TGTGCCAGCAGCCCCGGCGTTATAGCAGATACGCAGTATTTT. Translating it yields CASSPGVIADTQYF. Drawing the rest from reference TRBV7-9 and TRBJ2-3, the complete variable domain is DTGVSQNPRHKITKRGQNVTFRCDPISEHNRLYWYRQTLGQGPEFLTYFQNEAQLEKSRLLSDRFSAERPKGSFSTLEIQRTEQGDSAMYLCASSPGVIADTQYFGPGTRLTVL.

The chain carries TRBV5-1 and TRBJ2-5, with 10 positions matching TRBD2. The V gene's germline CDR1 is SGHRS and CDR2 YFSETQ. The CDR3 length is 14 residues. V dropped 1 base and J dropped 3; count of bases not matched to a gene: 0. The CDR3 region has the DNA TGCGCCAGCAGCTTGACTAGCGGGAAAGAGACCCAGTACTTC. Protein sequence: CASSLTSGKETQYF. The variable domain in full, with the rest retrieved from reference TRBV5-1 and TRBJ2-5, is KAGVTQTPRYLIKTRGQQVTLSCSPISGHRSVSWYQQTPGQGLQFLFEYFSETQRNKGNFPGRFSGRQFSNSRSEMNVSTLELGDSALYLCASSLTSGKETQYFGPGTRLLVL.

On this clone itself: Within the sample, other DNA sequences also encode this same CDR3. The CDR3 DNA is TGTGCCAGCAGTTATGGCGGGTATGGCTACACCTTC. This gives the protein CASSYGGYGYTF. The chain has TRBV28 and TRBJ1-2; D gene ambiguous. Germline V gene lookup returns CDR1 MDHEN and CDR2 SYDVKM. This CDR3 has 12 residues. V shed 4 bases and J shed 5 bases, with 8 bases lying between them.

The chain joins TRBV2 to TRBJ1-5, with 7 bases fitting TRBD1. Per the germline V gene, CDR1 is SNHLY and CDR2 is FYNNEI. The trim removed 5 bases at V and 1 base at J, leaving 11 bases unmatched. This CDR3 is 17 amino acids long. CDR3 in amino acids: CASSRQGGPGSNQPQHF. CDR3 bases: TGTGCCAGCAGTCGACAGGGAGGTCCCGGCAGCAATCAGCCCCAGCATTTT.

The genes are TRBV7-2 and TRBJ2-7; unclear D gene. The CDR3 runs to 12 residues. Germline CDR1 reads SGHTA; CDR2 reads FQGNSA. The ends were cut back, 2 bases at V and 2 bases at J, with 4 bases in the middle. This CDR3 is CASSLSAYEQYF. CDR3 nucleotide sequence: TGTGCCAGCAGCTTATCGGCCTACGAGCAGTACTTC.

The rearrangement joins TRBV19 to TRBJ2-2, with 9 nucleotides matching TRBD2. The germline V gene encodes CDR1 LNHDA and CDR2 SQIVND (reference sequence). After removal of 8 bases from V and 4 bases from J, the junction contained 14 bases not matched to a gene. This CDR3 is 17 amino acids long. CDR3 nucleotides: TGTGCCAGTGAGGGTGGTAGCGGGAGTCTCGGCACCGGGGAGCTGTTTTTT. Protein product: CASEGGSGSLGTGELFF.

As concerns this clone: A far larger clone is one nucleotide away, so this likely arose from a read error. The CDR3: CASSRRGSGNTEAFF. The CDR3 region has the DNA TGCGCCAGCAGCCGCCGGGGGAGCGGGAACACTGAAGCTTTCTTT. This chain connects TRBV4-3 to TRBJ1-1, with a tentative D call TRBD1 (5 bases). The CDR3 length is 15 residues. Germline-derived CDR1 and CDR2 are LGHNA and YSLEER. Trimming pared 4 bases from V and 1 base from J, leaving 13 bases between.

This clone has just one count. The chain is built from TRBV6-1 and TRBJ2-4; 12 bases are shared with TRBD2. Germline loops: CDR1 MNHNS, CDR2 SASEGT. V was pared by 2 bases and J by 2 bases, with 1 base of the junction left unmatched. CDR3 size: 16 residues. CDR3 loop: CASSELAGGPKNIQYF. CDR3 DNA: TGTGCCAGCAGTGAACTAGCGGGAGGGCCCAAAAACATTCAGTACTTC.

Here the CDR3 DNA reads TGTGCCAGCAGCCTGGGACTAGCGGGGAATCAAGAGACCCAGTACTTC. Translation gives CASSLGLAGNQETQYF. The chain uses TRBV2 and TRBJ2-5; 13 positions agree with TRBD2. The CDR3 runs to 16 residues. In germline, CDR1 is SNHLY, CDR2 FYNNEI. V lost 6 bases and J lost 2; bases outside the gene matches: 6.